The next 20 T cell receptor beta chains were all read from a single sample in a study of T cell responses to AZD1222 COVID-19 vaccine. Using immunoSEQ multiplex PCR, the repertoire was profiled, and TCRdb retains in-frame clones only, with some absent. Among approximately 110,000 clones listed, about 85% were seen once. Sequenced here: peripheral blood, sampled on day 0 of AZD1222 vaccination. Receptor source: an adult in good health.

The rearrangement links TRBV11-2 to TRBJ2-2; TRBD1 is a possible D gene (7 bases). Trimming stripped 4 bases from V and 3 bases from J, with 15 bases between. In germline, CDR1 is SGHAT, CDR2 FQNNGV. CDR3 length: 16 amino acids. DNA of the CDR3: TGTGCCAGCAGCTCATACAGGGGAGGTGACACCGGGGAGCTGTTTTTT. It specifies CASSSYRGGDTGELFF. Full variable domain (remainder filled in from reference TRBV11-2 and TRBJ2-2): EAGVAQSPRYKIIEKRQSVAFWCNPISGHATLYWYQQILGQGPKLLIQFQNNGVVDDSQLPKDRFSAERLKGVDSTLKIQPAKLEDSAVYLCASSSYRGGDTGELFFGEGSRLTVL.

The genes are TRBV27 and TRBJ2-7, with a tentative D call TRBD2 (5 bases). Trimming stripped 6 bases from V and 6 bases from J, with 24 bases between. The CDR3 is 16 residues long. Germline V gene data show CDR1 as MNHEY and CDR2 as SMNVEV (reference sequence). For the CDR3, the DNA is TGTGCCAGCAGGACTATTAGATCCGTCTCGCCCCCCGAGCAGTACTTC. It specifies CASRTIRSVSPPEQYF.

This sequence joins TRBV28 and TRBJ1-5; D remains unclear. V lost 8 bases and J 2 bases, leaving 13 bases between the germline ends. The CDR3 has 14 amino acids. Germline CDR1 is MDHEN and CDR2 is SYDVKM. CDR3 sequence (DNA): TGTGCCAGCTGCCCTAGCAGAGGCAATCAGCCCCAGCATTTT. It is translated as CASCPSRGNQPQHF.

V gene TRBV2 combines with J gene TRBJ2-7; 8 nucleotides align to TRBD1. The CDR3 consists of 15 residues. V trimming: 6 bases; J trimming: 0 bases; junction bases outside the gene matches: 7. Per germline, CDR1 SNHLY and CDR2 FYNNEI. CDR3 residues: CASRGDRSTSYEQYF. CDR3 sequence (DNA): TGTGCCAGCAGGGGGGACAGGTCGACCTCCTACGAGCAGTACTTC.

The CDR3 is CSVVGEDGYTF. The CDR3 nucleotides read TGCAGCGTTGTGGGGGAAGATGGCTACACCTTC. The chain has TRBV29-1 and TRBJ1-2; D possibly corresponds to TRBD1 (5 bases). CDR3 length: 11 amino acids. Germline-derived CDR1 and CDR2 are SQVTM and ANQGSEA. V was trimmed by 4 bases and J by 6 bases, leaving 9 bases between them.

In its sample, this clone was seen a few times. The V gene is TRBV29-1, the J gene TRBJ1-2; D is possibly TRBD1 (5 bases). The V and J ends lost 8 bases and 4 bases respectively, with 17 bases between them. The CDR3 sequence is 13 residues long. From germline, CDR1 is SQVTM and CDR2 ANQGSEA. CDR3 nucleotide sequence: TGCAGCATATACACCGGGACGGCCTATGGCTACACCTTC. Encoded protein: CSIYTGTAYGYTF.

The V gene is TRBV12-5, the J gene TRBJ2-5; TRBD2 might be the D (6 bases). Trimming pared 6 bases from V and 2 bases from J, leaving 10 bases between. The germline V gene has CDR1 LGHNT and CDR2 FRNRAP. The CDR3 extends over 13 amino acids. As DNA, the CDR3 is TGTGCTAGTGGCCGGGGGATTCAAGAGACCCAGTACTTC. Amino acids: CASGRGIQETQYF.

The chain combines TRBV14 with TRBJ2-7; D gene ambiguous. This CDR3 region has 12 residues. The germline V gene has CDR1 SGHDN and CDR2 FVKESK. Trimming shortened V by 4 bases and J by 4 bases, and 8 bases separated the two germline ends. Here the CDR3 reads CASSLNPYEQYF. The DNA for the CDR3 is TGTGCCAGCAGCCTCAACCCTTACGAGCAGTACTTC.

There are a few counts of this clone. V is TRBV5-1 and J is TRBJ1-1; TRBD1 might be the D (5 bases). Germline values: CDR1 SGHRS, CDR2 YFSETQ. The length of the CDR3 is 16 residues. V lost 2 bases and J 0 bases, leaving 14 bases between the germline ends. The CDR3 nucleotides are TGCGCCAGCAGCTTCGGTCCGGGGGGAATGAACACTGAAGCTTTCTTT. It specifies CASSFGPGGMNTEAFF.

The CDR3 region is CASSLEASGDHYYYEQYF. Here the CDR3 DNA reads TGTGCCAGCAGCTTAGAGGCTAGCGGGGACCACTACTACTACGAGCAGTACTTC. The rearrangement uses TRBV7-8 and TRBJ2-7, with 9 bases fitting TRBD2. The CDR3 extends over 18 amino acids. Germline loops: CDR1 SGHVS, CDR2 FQNEAQ. The ends lost 1 base at V and 3 bases at J; junction bases unmatched: 13.

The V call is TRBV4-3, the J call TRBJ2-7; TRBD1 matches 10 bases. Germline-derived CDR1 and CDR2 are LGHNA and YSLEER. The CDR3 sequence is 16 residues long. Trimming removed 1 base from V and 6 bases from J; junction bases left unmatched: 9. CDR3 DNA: TGCGCCAGCAGCCAAGGGACCGGGACAGGGGTGGGCGAGCAGTACTTC. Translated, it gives CASSQGTGTGVGEQYF.

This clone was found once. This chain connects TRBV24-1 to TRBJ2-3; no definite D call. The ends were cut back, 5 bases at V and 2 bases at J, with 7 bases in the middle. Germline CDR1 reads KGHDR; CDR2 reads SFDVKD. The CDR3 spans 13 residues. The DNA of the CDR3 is TGTGCCACCAGTGCCGAAAACACAGATACGCAGTATTTT. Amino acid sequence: CATSAENTDTQYF.

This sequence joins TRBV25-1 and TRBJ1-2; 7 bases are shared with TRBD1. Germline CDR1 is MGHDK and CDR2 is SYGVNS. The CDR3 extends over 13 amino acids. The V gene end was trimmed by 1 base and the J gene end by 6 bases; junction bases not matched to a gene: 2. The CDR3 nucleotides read TGTGCCAGCAGTGAATGGGGACAGCATGGCTACACCTTC. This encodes CASSEWGQHGYTF.

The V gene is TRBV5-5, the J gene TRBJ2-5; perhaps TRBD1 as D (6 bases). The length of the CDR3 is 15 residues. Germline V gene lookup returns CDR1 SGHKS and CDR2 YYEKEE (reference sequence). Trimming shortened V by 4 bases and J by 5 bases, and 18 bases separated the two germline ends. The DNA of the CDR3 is TGTGCCAGCAGCCCCGTTGGGCCAGGGGTGGAGACCCAGTACTTC. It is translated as CASSPVGPGVETQYF.

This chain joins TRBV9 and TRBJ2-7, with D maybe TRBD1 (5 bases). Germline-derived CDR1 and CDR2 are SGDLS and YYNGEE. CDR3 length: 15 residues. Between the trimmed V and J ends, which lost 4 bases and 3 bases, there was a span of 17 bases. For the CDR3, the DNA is TGTGCCAGCAGCCCCAGGGCAGACAGCTTCTACGAGCAGTACTTC. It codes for CASSPRADSFYEQYF.

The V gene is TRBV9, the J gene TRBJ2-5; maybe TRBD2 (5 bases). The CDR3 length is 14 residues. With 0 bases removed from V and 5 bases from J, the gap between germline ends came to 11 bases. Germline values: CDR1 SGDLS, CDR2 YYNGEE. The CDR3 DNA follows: TGTGCCAGCAGCGTAGGGACCGAGCGGGAGACCCAGTACTTC. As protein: CASSVGTERETQYF.

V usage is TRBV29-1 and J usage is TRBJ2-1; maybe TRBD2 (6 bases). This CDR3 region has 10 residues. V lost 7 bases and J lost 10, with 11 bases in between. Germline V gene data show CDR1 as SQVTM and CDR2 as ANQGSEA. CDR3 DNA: TGCAGCGCTAGGCGGGACGAGCAGTTCTTC. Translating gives CSARRDEQFF.

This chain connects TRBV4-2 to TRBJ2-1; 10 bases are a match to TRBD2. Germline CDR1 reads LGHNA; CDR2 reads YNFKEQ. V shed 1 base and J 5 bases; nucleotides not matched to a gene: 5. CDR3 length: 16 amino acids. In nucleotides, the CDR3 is TGTGCCAGCAGCCAAGTAATTCTAGCGGGAGACAATGAGCAGTTCTTC. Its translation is CASSQVILAGDNEQFF.

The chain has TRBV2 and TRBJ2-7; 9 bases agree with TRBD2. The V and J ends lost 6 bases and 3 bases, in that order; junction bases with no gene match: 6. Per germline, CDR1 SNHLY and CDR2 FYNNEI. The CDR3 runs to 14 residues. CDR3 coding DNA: TGTGCCAGCAGAGGCTATAGCGGGGGCTACGAGCAGTACTTC. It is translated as CASRGYSGGYEQYF.

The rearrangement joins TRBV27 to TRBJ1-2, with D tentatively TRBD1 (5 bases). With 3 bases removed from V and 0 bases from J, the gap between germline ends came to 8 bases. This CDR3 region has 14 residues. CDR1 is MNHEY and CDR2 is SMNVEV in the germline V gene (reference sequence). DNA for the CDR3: TGTGCCAGCAGTTTTGGGGGTTCTAACTATGGCTACACCTTC. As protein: CASSFGGSNYGYTF.